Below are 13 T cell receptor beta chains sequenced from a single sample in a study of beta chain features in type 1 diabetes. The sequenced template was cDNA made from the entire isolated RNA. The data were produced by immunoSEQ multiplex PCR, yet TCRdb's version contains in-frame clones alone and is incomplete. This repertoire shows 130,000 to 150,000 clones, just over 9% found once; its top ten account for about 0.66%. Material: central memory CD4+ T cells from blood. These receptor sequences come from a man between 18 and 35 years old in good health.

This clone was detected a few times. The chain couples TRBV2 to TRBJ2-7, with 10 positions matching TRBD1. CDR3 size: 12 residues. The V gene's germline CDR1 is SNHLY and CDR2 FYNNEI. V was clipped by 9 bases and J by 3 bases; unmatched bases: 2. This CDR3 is CASRTGGYEQYF. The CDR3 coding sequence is TGTGCCAGTAGGACAGGGGGCTACGAGCAGTACTTC.

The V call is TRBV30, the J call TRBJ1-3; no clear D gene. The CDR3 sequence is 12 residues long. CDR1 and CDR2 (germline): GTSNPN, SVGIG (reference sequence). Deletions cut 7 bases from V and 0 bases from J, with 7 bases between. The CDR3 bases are TGTGCCTTTGGGAGCTCTGGAAACACCATATATTTT. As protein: CAFGSSGNTIYF.

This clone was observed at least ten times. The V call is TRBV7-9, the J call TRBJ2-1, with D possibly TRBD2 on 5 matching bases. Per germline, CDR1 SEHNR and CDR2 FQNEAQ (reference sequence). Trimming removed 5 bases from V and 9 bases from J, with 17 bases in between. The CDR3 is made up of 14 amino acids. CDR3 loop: CASSPREPSVEQFF. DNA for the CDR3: TGTGCCAGCAGCCCCCGGGAACCTTCGGTTGAGCAGTTCTTC.

In DNA, the CDR3 is TGTGCCAGCAGCCGGGGACAGGGTCGGAATAATTCACCCCTCCACTTT. It encodes CASSRGQGRNNSPLHF. This chain links TRBV7-9 with TRBJ1-6; 9 bases align to TRBD1. V shed 5 bases, J shed 5 bases, and the junction held 7 bases outside the gene matches. The CDR3 spans 16 residues. Germline values: CDR1 SEHNR, CDR2 FQNEAQ (reference sequence).

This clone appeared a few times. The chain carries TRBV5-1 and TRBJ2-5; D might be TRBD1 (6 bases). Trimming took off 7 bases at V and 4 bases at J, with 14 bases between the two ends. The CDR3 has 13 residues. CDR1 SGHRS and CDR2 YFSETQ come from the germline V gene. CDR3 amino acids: CASARLGAETQYF. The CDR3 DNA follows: TGCGCCAGCGCTAGGTTGGGGGCAGAGACCCAGTACTTC.

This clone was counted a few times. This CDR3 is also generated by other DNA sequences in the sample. CDR3 residues: CASSLLGGYNEQFF. The CDR3 bases are TGTGCCAGCAGCTTACTGGGGGGGTACAATGAGCAGTTCTTC. The V call is TRBV7-8, the J call TRBJ2-1; TRBD2 agrees at 7 bases. Germline V gives CDR1 SGHVS, CDR2 FQNEAQ. The CDR3 is 14 residues long. J was trimmed by 4 bases and V by 2 bases; bases with no gene match: 2.

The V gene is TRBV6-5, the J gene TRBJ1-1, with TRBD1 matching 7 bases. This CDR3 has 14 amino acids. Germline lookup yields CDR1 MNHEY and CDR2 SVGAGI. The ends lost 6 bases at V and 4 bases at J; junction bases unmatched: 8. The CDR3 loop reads CASSHRGRGTEAFF. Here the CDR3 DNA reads TGTGCCAGCAGCCACAGGGGACGGGGCACTGAAGCTTTCTTT.

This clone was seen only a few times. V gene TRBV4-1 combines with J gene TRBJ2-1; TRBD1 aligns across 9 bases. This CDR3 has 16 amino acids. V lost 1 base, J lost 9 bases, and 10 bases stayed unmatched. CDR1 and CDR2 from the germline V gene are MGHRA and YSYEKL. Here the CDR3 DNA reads TGCGCCAGCAGCCAAGGATTGACAGGGGGGACGGGTGAGCAGTTCTTC. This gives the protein CASSQGLTGGTGEQFF.

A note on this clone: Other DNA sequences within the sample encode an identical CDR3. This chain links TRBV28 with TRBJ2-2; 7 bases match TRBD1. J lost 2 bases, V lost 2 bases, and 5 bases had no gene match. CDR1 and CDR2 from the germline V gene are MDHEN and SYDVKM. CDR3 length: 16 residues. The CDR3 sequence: CASSLKGAPNTGELFF. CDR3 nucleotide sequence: TGTGCCAGCAGTTTAAAGGGGGCCCCAAACACCGGGGAGCTGTTTTTT.

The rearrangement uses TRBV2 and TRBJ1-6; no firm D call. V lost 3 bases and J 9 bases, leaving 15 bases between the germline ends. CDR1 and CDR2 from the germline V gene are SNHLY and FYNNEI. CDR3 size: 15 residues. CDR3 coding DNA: TGTGCCAGCAGTGACAACGACGGGTTCGCTTCACCCCTCCACTTT. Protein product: CASSDNDGFASPLHF.

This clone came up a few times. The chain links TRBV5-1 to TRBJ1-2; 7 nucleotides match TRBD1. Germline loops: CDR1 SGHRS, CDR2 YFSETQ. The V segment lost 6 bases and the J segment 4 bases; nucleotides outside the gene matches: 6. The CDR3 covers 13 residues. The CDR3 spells CASKRDSFYGYTF. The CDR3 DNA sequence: TGCGCCAGCAAGAGGGACAGCTTCTATGGCTACACCTTC.

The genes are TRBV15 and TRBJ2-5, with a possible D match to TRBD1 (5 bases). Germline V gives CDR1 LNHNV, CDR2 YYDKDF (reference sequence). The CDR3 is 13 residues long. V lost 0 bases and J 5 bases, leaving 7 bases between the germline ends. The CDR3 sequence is CATSRDRAETQYF. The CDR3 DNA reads TGTGCCACCAGCAGAGACAGGGCGGAGACCCAGTACTTC.

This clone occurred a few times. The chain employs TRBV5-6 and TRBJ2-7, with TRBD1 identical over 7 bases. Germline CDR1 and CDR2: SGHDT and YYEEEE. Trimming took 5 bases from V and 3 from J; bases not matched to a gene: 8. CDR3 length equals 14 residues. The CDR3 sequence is CASSKTGQLYEQYF. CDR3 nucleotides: TGTGCCAGCAGTAAAACGGGACAGCTCTACGAGCAGTACTTC. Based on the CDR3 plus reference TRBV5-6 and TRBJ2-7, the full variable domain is DAGVTQSPTHLIKTRGQQVTLRCSPKSGHDTVSWYQQALGQGPQFIFQYYEEEERQRGNFPDRFSGHQFPNYSSELNVNALLLGDSALYLCASSKTGQLYEQYFGPGTRLTVT.